These T cell receptor beta chains were read from a single sample in a study of blood T cell repertoires in COVID-19. The data were produced by immunoSEQ multiplex PCR, yet TCRdb's version contains in-frame clones alone and is incomplete. The sample lists hundreds of thousands of clones, about 80% occurring once. The material sequenced was peripheral blood. All receptors derive from a man of 80 years or more with acute or convalescent COVID-19. Each CDR3 is given with its conserved first and last residue. The D gene is left open where the match is weak. Clone size is given for some rows only: seen once, a few or many times, or a class if the clone is expanded.

>TRBV19|-|TRBJ1-4|-
TGTGCCAGTAGTTCGCGGGGAGGGCCGATCAATGAAAAACTGTTTTTT
CASSSRGGPINEKLFF
>TRBV15|-|TRBJ2-7|TRBD2
TGTGCCACCAGCAGAGATCGGACAGCGGGAGGCTCGGAGCAGTACTTC
CATSRDRTAGGSEQYF
>TRBV7-8|-|TRBJ1-1|TRBD1
TGTGCCAGCAGCCCCCGGACAGGGTCCAACACTGAAGCTTTCTTT
CASSPRTGSNTEAFF
>TRBV7-2|-|TRBJ2-3|TRBD1
TGTGCCAGCAGCTTAGTGGGACAGGGGGTAGATACGCAGTATTTT
CASSLVGQGVDTQYF
>TRBV7-9|-|TRBJ2-2|TRBD1
TGTGCCAGCAGCCCTAGACAGGGGACACCGAACACCGGGGAGCTGTTTTTT
CASSPRQGTPNTGELFF
>TRBV3-1/TRBV3-2|-|TRBJ1-2|-
TGTGCCAGCAGCTGGGCAGGGACTAACTATGGCTACACCTTC
CASSWAGTNYGYTF
>TRBV19|-|TRBJ2-1|TRBD1
TGTGCCAGTAGTACACCCCCGGGACAGGGATGGAATGAGCAGTTCTTC
CASSTPPGQGWNEQFF
>TRBV14|-|TRBJ1-2|-
TGTGCCAGCAGCCAAGCCCTCTATGGCTACACCTTC
CASSQALYGYTF
>TRBV18|-|TRBJ1-2|TRBD1
TGTGCCAGCTCACCAAGCGGGACAGGGGACTATGGCTACACCTTC
CASSPSGTGDYGYTF
>TRBV25-1|-|TRBJ1-6|-
TGTGCCAGCTTTTCAGGGCACTATAATTCACCCCTCCACTTT
CASFSGHYNSPLHF
>TRBV14|-|TRBJ2-7|TRBD1
TGTGCCAGCAGCCGTCGGGACAGTGGCTCCTACGAGCAGTACTTC
CASSRRDSGSYEQYF
>TRBV19|-|TRBJ2-1|TRBD1
TGTGCCAGTAGCTTACAGGGGGCAGGGTACAATGAGCAGTTCTTC
CASSLQGAGYNEQFF
>TRBV5-1|once|TRBJ1-5|-
TGCGCCAGCAGCCTAAATAGCAATCAGCCCCAGCATTTT
CASSLNSNQPQHF
>TRBV7-9|-|TRBJ2-2|TRBD1
TGTGCCAGCAGCTTGGGACAGGGGGTAAACACCGGGGAGCTGTTTTTT
CASSLGQGVNTGELFF
>TRBV4-2|once|TRBJ2-3|TRBD1
TGTGCCAGCAGCGCCGGACAGGCGGGAGATACGCAGTATTTT
CASSAGQAGDTQYF
>TRBV27|-|TRBJ2-5|TRBD1
TGTGCCAGCCCAGCCCAGGGGGCTCACCAAGAGACCCAGTACTTC
CASPAQGAHQETQYF
>TRBV6-5|once|TRBJ2-1|TRBD1
TGTGCCAGCAGTTACGGCTGGACAGGAGGCAATGAGCAGTTCTTC
CASSYGWTGGNEQFF
>TRBV11-2|few|TRBJ2-7|-
TGTGCCAGCTCCTGGACAGCCTTGAGGGAGCAGTACTTC
CASSWTALREQYF
>TRBV12-3/TRBV12-4|few|TRBJ2-1|TRBD2
TGTGCCAGCACGCGGGGGAGTGAGCAGTTCTTC
CASTRGSEQFF
>TRBV10-3|few|TRBJ1-6|-
TGTGCCATCTCGCGTAGGAAAGAACAAATGGCCGCGGGGCATTCACCCCTCCACTTT
CAISRRKEQMAAGHSPLHF
>TRBV5-1|-|TRBJ2-1|-
TGCGCCAGCAGCTTAAGGGACAAGTACAATGAGCAGTTCTTC
CASSLRDKYNEQFF
>TRBV5-5|-|TRBJ1-1|-
TGTGCCAGCAGCTTCTTGAACACTGAAGCTTTCTTT
CASSFLNTEAFF
>TRBV4-2|-|TRBJ2-2|-
TGTGCCAGCAGCCAAGATGAGTCCCTTTCCACCGGGGAGCTGTTTTTT
CASSQDESLSTGELFF
>TRBV20-1|many|TRBJ1-6|-
TGCAGTGCTACAGGGGATCTCACCCTCCACTTT
CSATGDLTLHF
>TRBV4-1|-|TRBJ2-1|-
TGCGCCAGCAGCCAAGAGGGAAATAGCGCCCCTTCCAATGAGCAGTTCTTC
CASSQEGNSAPSNEQFF
>TRBV18|once|TRBJ1-1|-
TGTGCCAGCTCACCACACCTAGGGGGGAACACTGAAGCTTTCTTT
CASSPHLGGNTEAFF
>TRBV2|-|TRBJ1-6|-
TGTGCCAGCAGTGATTTTCTCCCGGGAAATAATTCACCCCTCCACTTT
CASSDFLPGNNSPLHF
>TRBV6-5|once|TRBJ2-7|-
TGTGCCAGCAGGTCAATGGGGGGAGGATACGAGCAGTACTTC
CASRSMGGGYEQYF
>TRBV5-1|-|TRBJ2-2|-
TGCGCCAGCAGCCCCCGGGGGACAGCGAACACCGGGGAGCTGTTTTTT
CASSPRGTANTGELFF
>TRBV3-1/TRBV3-2|-|TRBJ2-3|-
TGTGCCAGCAGCCCGATCGGGACAGATACGCAGTATTTT
CASSPIGTDTQYF
>TRBV2|-|TRBJ2-7|TRBD1
TGTGCCAGCACCTCAGGACAGGCGTACGAGCAGTACTTC
CASTSGQAYEQYF
>TRBV7-9|-|TRBJ1-1|-
TGTGCCAGCAGTCGGGGGTCCACTGAAGCTTTCTTT
CASSRGSTEAFF
>TRBV2|-|TRBJ2-5|TRBD2
TGTGCCAGCAGTCCTGGACTAGTCGGGGAGACCCAGTACTTC
CASSPGLVGETQYF
>TRBV24-1|-|TRBJ1-2|TRBD1
TGTGCCACCAGTGATTTGACAGGGGGCTATGGCTACACCTTC
CATSDLTGGYGYTF
>TRBV5-1|-|TRBJ2-2|TRBD1
TGCGCCAGCAGGGGTCCGGGACAGGGTGTCACCGGGGAGCTGTTTTTT
CASRGPGQGVTGELFF
>TRBV3-1/TRBV3-2|-|TRBJ1-4|TRBD1
TGTGCCAGCATGGGCGCAGGGGGGCGTGAAAAACTGTTTTTT
CASMGAGGREKLFF
>TRBV5-4|once|TRBJ2-3|TRBD1
TGTGCCAGCAGCTTGGCGAACAGGGGGCCCACAGATACGCAGTATTTT
CASSLANRGPTDTQYF
>TRBV12-5|-|TRBJ2-2|TRBD1
TGTGCTAGTGGTTTACAGGGGGCGAGCACCGGGGAGCTGTTTTTT
CASGLQGASTGELFF
>TRBV11-3|-|TRBJ2-1|TRBD1
TGTGCCAGCAGTCCGGGACAGGGTCACAATGAGCAGTTCTTC
CASSPGQGHNEQFF
>TRBV5-1|-|TRBJ1-3|-
TGCGCCAGCAGCTTTTTGGGAGATTCTGGAAACACCATATATTTT
CASSFLGDSGNTIYF
>TRBV6-5|-|TRBJ2-7|TRBD1
TGTGCCAGCAGCCCGGACAGGGAACCCTCCTACGAGCAGTACTTC
CASSPDREPSYEQYF
>TRBV27|-|TRBJ1-1|TRBD1
TGTGCCAGCAGTTTATCCCAGACAGGGAGCACTGAAGCTTTCTTT
CASSLSQTGSTEAFF
>TRBV3-1/TRBV3-2|-|TRBJ2-3|-
TGTGCCAGCAGCCTCGGGACACCCACAGATACGCAGTATTTT
CASSLGTPTDTQYF
>TRBV5-1|-|TRBJ2-1|TRBD2
TGCGCCAGCAGCCGGACTAGCGGGAGCCGGCTGGATGAGCAGTTCTTC
CASSRTSGSRLDEQFF
>TRBV18|-|TRBJ1-3|-
TGTGCCAGCTCACCAGGAGGGACTGGAAACACCATATATTTT
CASSPGGTGNTIYF
>TRBV2|-|TRBJ1-5|-
TGTGCCAGCAGTGAACGTTCAGGGGCCGTAAATCAGCCCCAGCATTTT
CASSERSGAVNQPQHF
>TRBV12-3/TRBV12-4|-|TRBJ1-2|-
TGTGCCAGCAGTTTAGACAGGGTCGGCTACACCTTC
CASSLDRVGYTF
>TRBV19|-|TRBJ2-7|TRBD1
TGTGCCAGTAGTATAGATATTACAGGGGCCTACGAGCAGTACTTC
CASSIDITGAYEQYF
>TRBV18|-|TRBJ2-7|-
TGTGCCAGCTCACCACCCAGAGGCCCCTACGAGCAGTACTTC
CASSPPRGPYEQYF
>TRBV6-5|-|TRBJ1-3|TRBD1
TGTGCCAGCTTCACAGGGGGCGCGAAAGGAAACACCATATATTTT
CASFTGGAKGNTIYF
>TRBV9|-|TRBJ2-5|-
TGTGCCAGCAGCTCCGGGGTGGCCAGGAGCATCCAAGAGACCCAGTACTTC
CASSSGVARSIQETQYF
>TRBV30|-|TRBJ1-2|-
TGTGCCTGGAAATCGGACAGCCCCTATGGCTACACCTTC
CAWKSDSPYGYTF
>TRBV24-1|few|TRBJ2-1|-
TGTGCCACCAGGTCCCGAGGGCCCACCAATGAGCAGTTCTTC
CATRSRGPTNEQFF
>TRBV28|-|TRBJ2-7|-
TGTGCCAGCAGTTTCCTTTACGAGCAGTACTTC
CASSFLYEQYF